These 26 T cell receptor beta chains were all obtained from the same sample, sequenced in a study of T cells in Graves' hyperthyroidism and ophthalmopathy. There were TCR beta CDR3 regions amplified from RNA transcripts. With the HTBI primer set, the TCR CDR3 went through a first round of RT-PCR. MiXCR, run by TCRdb on the multiplex PCR reads, gives a single entry per CDR3 protein. The table lists nearly 600,000 distinct CDR3 sequences, over 12% of them singletons. Sequenced: blood. These receptors all come from a woman aged 18-29 years with Graves' ophthalmopathy.

This clonotype appeared many times. The V gene is TRBV13, the J gene TRBJ1-4; D unclear. The CDR3 extends over 16 amino acids. V gave up 1 base and J gave up 5 bases, with 14 bases separating them. The germline V gene has CDR1 PRHDT and CDR2 FYEKMQ (reference sequence). Here the CDR3 DNA reads TGTGCCAGCAGCTTAGAGGTGGAGACCGAGAATGAAAAACTGTTTTTT. Its protein is CASSLEVETENEKLFF.

In its sample, this clonotype was seen many times. The rearrangement joins TRBV5-8 to TRBJ2-7; tentatively, D is TRBD1 or TRBD2 (6 bases each). V was cut by 3 bases and J by 6 bases, with 13 bases left in between. Germline lookup yields CDR1 SGHTS and CDR2 YDEGEE. This CDR3 spans 13 amino acids. The chain's CDR3 is CASSWSRGGEQYF. The DNA of the CDR3 is TGTGCCAGCAGCTGGAGCAGGGGAGGCGAGCAGTACTTC.

This clonotype was seen repeatedly, ten times or more. The V gene is TRBV27, the J gene TRBJ1-4; possible D gene TRBD1, 6 bases. Between the trimmed V and J ends, which lost 6 bases and 8 bases, there was a span of 16 bases. This CDR3 region has 14 residues. Germline V gives CDR1 MNHEY, CDR2 SMNVEV (reference sequence). The CDR3 protein is CASSKGGAREKLFF. In DNA, the CDR3 is TGTGCCAGCAGCAAGGGGGGGGCTCGGGAAAAACTGTTTTTT.

V usage is TRBV7-8 and J usage is TRBJ2-3; 7 bases map to TRBD2. CDR1 is SGHVS, CDR2 FQNEAQ, per germline. The CDR3 sequence is 14 residues long. V was clipped by 6 bases and J by 4 bases; unmatched bases: 7. The CDR3 DNA reads as TGTGCCAGCAGATCTGAGCGGGACTCAGATACGCAGTATTTT. Translating gives CASRSERDSDTQYF.

This clonotype came up many times. J is TRBJ2-1 and V is TRBV28; TRBD1 agrees at 8 bases. Trimming at V came to 7 bases and at J to 9 bases, leaving 11 bases not matched to a gene. CDR3 length: 14 amino acids. CDR1 is MDHEN, CDR2 SYDVKM, per germline. This chain's CDR3 is CASKWGTGRGEQFF. For the CDR3, the DNA is TGTGCCAGCAAGTGGGGGACAGGACGGGGTGAGCAGTTCTTC. Complete variable domain (other parts from reference TRBV28 and TRBJ2-1): DVKVTQSSRYLVKRTGEKVFLECVQDMDHENMFWYRQDPGLGLRLIYFSYDVKMKEKGDIPEGYSVSREKKERFSLILESASTNQTSMYLCASKWGTGRGEQFFGPGTRLTVL.

This clonotype was recorded a few times. This may be a read error, as it is one base from a much larger clone. V usage is TRBV7-2 and J usage is TRBJ2-3, with D unresolved. Looked up from germline, CDR1 is SGHTA and CDR2 is FQGNSA. The CDR3 length is 15 residues. Trimming stripped 5 bases from V and 0 bases from J, with 12 bases between. CDR3 DNA sequence: TGTGCCAGCAGCGAGACCTACCCGAGCACAGATACGCAGTATTTT. Its translation is CASSETYPSTDTQYF.

The CDR3 DNA sequence: TGTGCCAGCCCCGCCTGGGGACAGGGGTCTAATGAGCAGTTCTTC. Protein: CASPAWGQGSNEQFF. V and J are TRBV12-3 or TRBV12-4 and TRBJ2-1, with 10 bases aligning to TRBD1. This CDR3 is built from 15 residues. V lost 8 bases and J lost 7; bases outside the gene matches: 11.

Of note for this clonotype: A read error may explain this, as a much larger clone is one base away. V is TRBV28 and J is TRBJ2-1; 8 bases are a match to TRBD2. Germline V CDR1 and CDR2: MDHEN, SYDVKM. V gave up 2 bases and J gave up 5 bases; unmatched junction bases: 11. CDR3 length: 17 residues. CDR3 DNA: TGTGCCAGCAGTTTAACAGCGGGAGACATCCTTCACAATGAGCAGTTCTTC. Protein: CASSLTAGDILHNEQFF.

This clonotype has at least ten counts. The rearrangement uses TRBV30 and TRBJ1-4; 7 bases align to TRBD1. This CDR3 comprises 14 residues. The V and J ends lost 4 bases and 1 base, in that order; junction bases with no gene match: 3. The germline gives CDR1 GTSNPN, CDR2 SVGIG (reference sequence). The DNA for the CDR3 is TGTGCCTGGAAAAACAGGGGAACTAATGAAAAACTGTTTTTT. Amino acid sequence: CAWKNRGTNEKLFF.

This clonotype was seen many times. The CDR3 sequence: CASSFRQGGLNTEAFF. The CDR3 DNA follows: TGTGCCAGCAGTTTTCGACAGGGGGGCTTGAACACTGAAGCTTTCTTT. The chain employs TRBV27 and TRBJ1-1, with TRBD1 identical over 9 bases. The CDR3 is 16 residues long. The V gene's germline CDR1 is MNHEY and CDR2 SMNVEV (reference sequence). Losses at the gene ends were 3 bases for V and 0 bases for J; bases not matched to a gene: 5.

This clonotype has just a few counts. This chain connects TRBV20-1 to TRBJ2-3; maybe TRBD2 (5 bases). Trimming pared 5 bases from V and 0 bases from J, leaving 9 bases between. From germline, CDR1 is DFQATT and CDR2 SNEGSKA (reference sequence). CDR3 size: 13 residues. The CDR3 loop is CSAPRTSTDTQYF. In DNA, the CDR3 is TGCAGTGCTCCGCGGACTAGCACAGATACGCAGTATTTT.

This clonotype was observed at least ten times. The rearrangement links TRBV28 to TRBJ1-2, with TRBD1 matching 9 bases. Germline lookup yields CDR1 MDHEN and CDR2 SYDVKM. V lost 5 bases, J lost 2 bases, and 12 bases stayed unmatched. CDR3 length: 17 amino acids. This CDR3 reads CASSPRPRDRENYGYTF. The CDR3 coding sequence is TGTGCCAGCAGTCCCCGGCCAAGGGACAGGGAAAACTATGGCTACACCTTC.

This clonotype was recorded at least ten times. The J gene is TRBJ2-5, the V gene TRBV4-1, with 9 bases that match TRBD1. The CDR3 sequence is 15 residues long. Germline V CDR1 and CDR2: MGHRA, YSYEKL. Germline trimming cut 5 bases from V and 5 bases from J; bases unmatched to any gene: 9. In DNA, the CDR3 is TGCGCCAGCAGCATAACAGGGGGCGGATCGGAGACCCAGTACTTC. It is translated as CASSITGGGSETQYF.

This clonotype was detected many times. This chain joins TRBV3-1 and TRBJ2-2, with unresolved D. CDR1 LGHDT and CDR2 YNNKEL come from the germline V gene (reference sequence). The CDR3 runs 14 residues. V shed 1 base and J shed 4 bases, with 7 bases lying between them. The CDR3 DNA follows: TGTGCCAGCAGCCAAGGTTACAGCACCGGGGAGCTGTTTTTT. Encoded protein: CASSQGYSTGELFF.

This clonotype was detected a few times. The chain joins TRBV2 to TRBJ2-1; 8 bases match TRBD1. The germline V gene encodes CDR1 SNHLY and CDR2 FYNNEI. J was trimmed by 3 bases and V by 6 bases; bases with no gene match: 10. This CDR3 has 16 amino acids. The CDR3 region has the DNA TGTGCCAGCAGGACAGGGGCGGTTAGGTACTACAATGAGCAGTTCTTC. Protein product: CASRTGAVRYYNEQFF.

This clonotype was detected only a few times. The chain employs TRBV5-1 and TRBJ2-1, with D possibly being TRBD2 (6 bases). Germline V gene sequence: CDR1 SGHRS, CDR2 YFSETQ. The CDR3 spans 15 residues. V was pared by 7 bases and J by 5 bases, with 19 bases between. The CDR3 region has the DNA TGCGCCAGCGCTGCTTTGGAGGAGGGAAACAATGAGCAGTTCTTC. Its translation is CASAALEEGNNEQFF.

This clonotype was recorded many times. The chain has TRBV11-3 and TRBJ2-1; 7 bases are a match to TRBD1. In germline, CDR1 is SGHNT, CDR2 YENEEA. V was clipped by 3 bases and J by 12 bases; unmatched bases: 5. The CDR3 is made up of 12 amino acids. As DNA, the CDR3 is TGTGCCAGCAGCTTTGTAGGGGGCTGGCAGTTCTTC. Protein product: CASSFVGGWQFF.

This clonotype was counted at least ten times. This sequence joins TRBV4-1 and TRBJ1-2, with TRBD1 matching 7 bases. Germline assignment: CDR1 MGHRA and CDR2 YSYEKL. V lost 7 bases, J lost 4 bases, and 3 bases stayed unmatched. CDR3 length: 12 residues. The CDR3 is CASKDRAYGYTF. The CDR3 DNA is TGCGCCAGCAAAGACAGGGCCTATGGCTACACCTTC.

This clonotype was counted between two and nine times. CDR3 bases: TGTGCCAGCAGCTTGGGTGGGCTCCTCTTATACGAGCAGTACTTC. This encodes CASSLGGLLLYEQYF. The chain carries TRBV5-5 and TRBJ2-7; no definite D call. V lost 0 bases, J lost 4 bases, and 14 bases lay in between. Germline V gene sequence: CDR1 SGHKS, CDR2 YYEKEE (reference sequence). CDR3 length: 15 residues.

This chain connects TRBV20-1 to TRBJ2-1, with D hard to call. Germline V CDR1 and CDR2: DFQATT, SNEGSKA (reference sequence). The CDR3 runs to 16 residues. V gave up 0 bases and J gave up 0 bases, with 12 bases separating them. The DNA for the CDR3 is TGCAGTGCTAGAGATCAAAGGAGAGGCTCCTACAATGAGCAGTTCTTC. This encodes CSARDQRRGSYNEQFF.

In its sample, this clonotype was seen many times. The CDR3 loop is CASSSRDSNEKLFF. The CDR3 DNA sequence: TGCGCCAGCAGTTCCCGGGACAGTAATGAAAAACTGTTTTTT. The chain recombines TRBV5-1 with TRBJ1-4; TRBD1 aligns across 7 bases. Germline V CDR1 and CDR2: SGHRS, YFSETQ. The CDR3 has 14 amino acids. V was clipped by 5 bases and J by 4 bases; unmatched bases: 5.

J is TRBJ1-4 and V is TRBV15; 9 bases match TRBD1. This CDR3 comprises 17 residues. The trim removed 0 bases at V and 8 bases at J, leaving 10 bases unmatched. The germline V gene encodes CDR1 LNHNV and CDR2 YYDKDF (reference sequence). CDR3 nucleotides: TGTGCCACCAGCAGAGAGCCCCCCACAGGGGGCCGGGAAAAACTGTTTTTT. This encodes CATSREPPTGGREKLFF.

At least ten counts were recorded for this clonotype. This chain joins TRBV2 and TRBJ2-2; D is unresolved. This CDR3 region has 15 residues. The germline gives CDR1 SNHLY, CDR2 FYNNEI. Trimming removed 8 bases from V and 1 base from J, with 14 bases in between. The CDR3: CASETTKKNTGELFF. The CDR3 DNA reads as TGTGCCAGCGAAACAACTAAAAAGAACACCGGGGAGCTGTTTTTT. Looking up the rest from reference TRBV2 and TRBJ2-2 gives the full variable domain: EPEVTQTPSHQVTQMGQEVILRCVPISNHLYFYWYRQILGQKVEFLVSFYNNEISEKSEIFDDQFSVERPDGSNFTLKIRSTKLEDSAMYFCASETTKKNTGELFFGEGSRLTVL.

This clonotype was recorded at least ten times. This chain joins TRBV6-1 and TRBJ1-3; no clear D. The CDR3 has 14 amino acids. The V gene lost 6 bases and the J gene lost 5 bases, with 14 bases spanning the gap. CDR1 MNHNS and CDR2 SASEGT come from the germline V gene. CDR3: CASSADGSRNTIYF. CDR3 sequence (DNA): TGTGCCAGCAGCGCGGACGGCTCGCGAAACACCATATATTTT.

V gene TRBV20-1 combines with J gene TRBJ2-5, with 7 bases that match TRBD1. The CDR3 has 14 residues. Trimming removed 5 bases from V and 2 bases from J; junction bases left unmatched: 8. From germline, CDR1 is DFQATT and CDR2 SNEGSKA (reference sequence). This chain's CDR3 is CSAPKQGPQETQYF. The CDR3 DNA reads as TGCAGTGCTCCGAAACAGGGGCCACAAGAGACCCAGTACTTC.

This clonotype was seen more than once but under ten times. It may be a read error: a sequence one base away is much more abundant. This chain connects TRBV2 to TRBJ2-7; D could derive from TRBD1 or TRBD2 (5 bases each). This CDR3 is built from 14 residues. Per germline, CDR1 SNHLY and CDR2 FYNNEI. The germline V and J ends were trimmed by 6 bases and 5 bases, with 17 bases remaining between them. The CDR3 DNA reads TGTGCCAGCAGACCCGGGGCAGGGTACCACGAGCAGTACTTC. Translating gives CASRPGAGYHEQYF.